This T cell receptor (beta chain) was captured by sequencing in a study of cytomegalovirus exposure and HLA in healthy donors. The CDR3 has 12 residues. Germline V gene data show CDR1 as GTSNPN and CDR2 as SVGIG (reference sequence). Trimming shortened V by 0 bases and J by 3 bases, and 5 bases separated the two germline ends. This clone was observed a handful of times. Its antigen is undetermined. Notes on the study in general: Later analysis indicated greater clonal expansion among HLA-associated TCR beta chains than among equally common other chains.

The PCR had 60 Vbeta and 13 Jbeta primers. Sequencing used immunoSEQ multiplex PCR; TCRdb keeps in-frame clones, though not all of them. Among 85,000 to 130,000 clones listed, around 85% were seen once. Sequencing was done on a sample of PBMCs. This chain uses TRBV30 with TRBJ1-2, with a possible D match to TRBD1 (5 bases). This receptor was identified in a man aged 55 to 70 in good health and CMV-seronegative. CDR3 nucleotide sequence: TGTGCCTGGAGTGTACAGGACTATGGCTACACCTTC. Encoded protein: CAWSVQDYGYTF.